Presented here are 14 T cell receptor beta chains from one specimen sequenced in a study of CD8 T cells in ankylosing spondylitis. TCRdb used MiXCR to reprocess the 5' RACE reads, holding one entry per CDR3 protein. The sample holds 200,000 or so distinct CDR3 sequences, 10% to 15% seen once. The sample comprised blood, either unsorted or a sorted T cell fraction (not recorded which). These receptors were obtained from a female donor with ankylosing spondylitis or in good health (not recorded which).

This clonotype was recorded many times. The chain combines TRBV29-1 with TRBJ2-3; D is uncertain. V gave up 6 bases and J gave up 6 bases, with 7 bases separating them. Germline V gene sequence: CDR1 SQVTM, CDR2 ANQGSEA. The CDR3 runs to 10 residues. This chain's CDR3 is CSVASDTQYF. As DNA, the CDR3 is TGCAGCGTCGCTTCGGATACGCAGTATTTT.

This clonotype was counted many times. V and J are TRBV6-1 and TRBJ1-5; D is uncertain. CDR1 and CDR2 (germline): MNHNS, SASEGT. Between the trimmed V and J ends, which lost 3 bases and 8 bases, there was a span of 20 bases. This CDR3 is 16 amino acids long. CDR3 amino acids: CASSDAVGDYWEPQHF. The DNA of the CDR3 is TGTGCCAGCAGTGATGCCGTAGGAGACTACTGGGAGCCCCAGCATTTT.

In its sample, this clonotype was seen many times. The V gene is TRBV27, the J gene TRBJ1-4, with TRBD1 matching 8 bases. The CDR3 covers 17 residues. Germline lookup yields CDR1 MNHEY and CDR2 SMNVEV (reference sequence). Trimming removed 3 bases from V and 3 bases from J; junction bases left unmatched: 9. As DNA, the CDR3 is TGTGCCAGCAGTTTCCAAAGACAGGGGAGGGCTAATGAAAAACTGTTTTTT. Protein product: CASSFQRQGRANEKLFF.

This chain connects TRBV5-1 to TRBJ2-1; D might be TRBD1 or TRBD2, each matching 5 bases. V dropped 0 bases and J dropped 4 bases, with 14 bases sitting between them. Germline CDR1 reads SGHRS; CDR2 reads YFSETQ. The CDR3 is 16 residues long. The CDR3 reads CASSLGGITLYNEQFF. Written as DNA, the CDR3 is TGCGCCAGCAGCTTGGGGGGGATCACCCTTTACAATGAGCAGTTCTTC.

This clonotype was counted many times. This rearrangement joins TRBV7-9 to TRBJ2-5, with unresolved D. This CDR3 is built from 11 residues. CDR1 SEHNR and CDR2 FQNEAQ come from the germline V gene (reference sequence). V shed 5 bases and J shed 2 bases, with 3 bases lying between them. The CDR3 here is CASSGQETQYF. The CDR3, as DNA: TGTGCCAGCAGCGGGCAAGAGACCCAGTACTTC.

This clonotype came up a few times. CDR3 DNA sequence: TGTGCCAGCACAGGTAGCGGGGTAATCCAAGAGACCCAGTACTTC. As protein: CASTGSGVIQETQYF. V gene TRBV7-9 combines with J gene TRBJ2-5; TRBD2 agrees at 8 bases. V trimming: 7 bases; J trimming: 1 base; junction bases outside the gene matches: 8. The CDR3 sequence is 15 residues long. Germline CDR1 SEHNR, CDR2 FQNEAQ (reference sequence). Together with reference TRBV7-9 and TRBJ2-5, the CDR3 gives the full variable domain: DTGVSQNPRHKITKRGQNVTFRCDPISEHNRLYWYRQTLGQGPEFLTYFQNEAQLEKSRLLSDRFSAERPKGSFSTLEIQRTEQGDSAMYLCASTGSGVIQETQYFGPGTRLLVL.

This clonotype was picked up many times. This rearrangement joins TRBV27 to TRBJ2-3; unclear D gene. Trimming removed 1 base at V and 6 bases at J, with 8 bases between. The CDR3 runs 13 residues. Germline lookup yields CDR1 MNHEY and CDR2 SMNVEV (reference sequence). CDR3 sequence: CASSLWSTDTQYF. DNA of the CDR3: TGTGCCAGCAGTTTATGGAGTACCGATACGCAGTATTTT.

This clonotype has a count of ten or more. The chain is built from TRBV9 and TRBJ1-1; TRBD1 matches at 7 bases. The CDR3 is made up of 14 amino acids. CDR1 SGDLS and CDR2 YYNGEE come from the germline V gene. Trimming at V came to 3 bases and at J to 1 base, leaving 3 bases not matched to a gene. The CDR3 nucleotides are TGTGCCAGCAGCGCTCGGACAGGGAACACTGAAGCTTTCTTT. Amino acids: CASSARTGNTEAFF.

The chain joins TRBV5-1 to TRBJ2-7, with D possibly TRBD2 on 5 matching bases. The V gene's germline CDR1 is SGHRS and CDR2 YFSETQ. The CDR3 covers 12 residues. V was clipped by 5 bases and J by 3 bases, with 9 bases between them. This CDR3 is CASRGVDYEQYF. Here the CDR3 DNA reads TGCGCCAGCAGGGGAGTGGACTACGAGCAGTACTTC.

The table lists this clonotype with a few counts. V usage is TRBV7-6 and J usage is TRBJ2-3, with a possible D match to TRBD2 (5 bases). This CDR3 contains 16 residues. Trimming left V 4 bases short and J 6 bases short, with 20 bases between. Germline lookup yields CDR1 SGHVS and CDR2 FNYEAQ. The CDR3 DNA follows: TGTGCCAGCAGCTCTTGGGCGGGTCCAACTCGGGATACGCAGTATTTT. This gives the protein CASSSWAGPTRDTQYF. The entire variable domain, with the rest obtained from reference TRBV7-6 and TRBJ2-3, is as follows: GAGVSQSPRYKVTKRGQDVALRCDPISGHVSLYWYRQALGQGPEFLTYFNYEAQQDKSGLPNDRFSAERPEGSISTLTIQRTEQRDSAMYRCASSSWAGPTRDTQYFGPGTRLTVL.

This clonotype was found many times. This chain's CDR3 is CASSPRTSGRTTDTQYF. The DNA for the CDR3 is TGTGCCAGCAGCCCGCGGACTAGCGGAAGGACGACAGATACGCAGTATTTT. The chain is built from TRBV7-9 and TRBJ2-3; 10 bases match TRBD2. The CDR3 totals 17 residues. Trimming took 5 bases from V and 3 from J; bases not matched to a gene: 11. Germline assignment: CDR1 SEHNR and CDR2 FQNEAQ (reference sequence).

This clonotype was counted a few times. The chain has TRBV13 and TRBJ1-2; 12 bases align to TRBD1. Germline-derived CDR1 and CDR2 are PRHDT and FYEKMQ (reference sequence). V shed 4 bases and J 8 bases; nucleotides not matched to a gene: 8. The CDR3 loop spans 15 amino acids. The DNA for the CDR3 is TGTGCCAGCAGCTCTCGGGACAGGGGGCTGCAGGGCTACACCTTC. Amino acids: CASSSRDRGLQGYTF.

This rearrangement joins TRBV11-3 to TRBJ2-3; no firm D call. This CDR3 region has 15 residues. Germline V gene data show CDR1 as SGHNT and CDR2 as YENEEA. V was shortened by 2 bases and J by 0 bases, with 9 bases between the two germline ends. The CDR3 nucleotides read TGTGCCAGCAGCTTAAGGTCAAGAAGCACAGATACGCAGTATTTT. It translates to CASSLRSRSTDTQYF.

This clonotype was detected only once. It may be a read error: a sequence one base away is much more abundant. This rearrangement joins TRBV6-1 to TRBJ1-3, with 7 bases lining up with TRBD1. The CDR3 sequence is 16 residues long. CDR1 is MNHNS, CDR2 SASEGT, per germline. CDR3 DNA: TGTGCCAGCAATGAAGCAGGGGGGCAGGGTGGAAACACCATATATTTT. Amino acid sequence: CASNEAGGQGGNTIYF.